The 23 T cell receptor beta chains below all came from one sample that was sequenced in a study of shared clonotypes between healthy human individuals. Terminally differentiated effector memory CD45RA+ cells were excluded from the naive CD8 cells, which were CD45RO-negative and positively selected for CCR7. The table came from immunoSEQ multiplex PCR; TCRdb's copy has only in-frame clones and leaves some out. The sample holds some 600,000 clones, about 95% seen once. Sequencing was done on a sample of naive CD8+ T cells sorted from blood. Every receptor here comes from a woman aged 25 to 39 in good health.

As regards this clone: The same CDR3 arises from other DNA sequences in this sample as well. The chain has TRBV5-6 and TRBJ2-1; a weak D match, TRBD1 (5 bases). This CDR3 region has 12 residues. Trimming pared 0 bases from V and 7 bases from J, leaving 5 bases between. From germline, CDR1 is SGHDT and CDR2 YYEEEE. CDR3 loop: CASSLEGNEQFF. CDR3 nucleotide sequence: TGTGCCAGCAGCTTGGAGGGGAATGAGCAGTTCTTC.

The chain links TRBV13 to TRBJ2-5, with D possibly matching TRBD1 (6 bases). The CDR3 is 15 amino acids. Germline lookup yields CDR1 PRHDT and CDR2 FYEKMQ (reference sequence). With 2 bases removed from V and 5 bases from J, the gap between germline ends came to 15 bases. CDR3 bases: TGTGCCAGCAGCTTATTTGGGACATCCGGGGAGACCCAGTACTTC. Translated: CASSLFGTSGETQYF.

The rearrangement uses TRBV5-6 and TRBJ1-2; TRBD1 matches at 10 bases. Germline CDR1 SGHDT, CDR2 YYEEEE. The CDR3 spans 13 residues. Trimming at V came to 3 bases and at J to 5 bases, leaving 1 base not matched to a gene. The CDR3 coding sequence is TGTGCCAGCAGCTGGGACAGGGGTTATGGCTACACCTTC. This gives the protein CASSWDRGYGYTF.

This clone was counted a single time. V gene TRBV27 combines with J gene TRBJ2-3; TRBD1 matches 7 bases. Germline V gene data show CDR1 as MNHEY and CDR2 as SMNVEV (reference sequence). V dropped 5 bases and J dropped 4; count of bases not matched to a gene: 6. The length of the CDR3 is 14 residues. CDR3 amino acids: CASSPDRVPDTQYF. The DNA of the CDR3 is TGTGCCAGCAGTCCTGACAGGGTCCCAGATACGCAGTATTTT.

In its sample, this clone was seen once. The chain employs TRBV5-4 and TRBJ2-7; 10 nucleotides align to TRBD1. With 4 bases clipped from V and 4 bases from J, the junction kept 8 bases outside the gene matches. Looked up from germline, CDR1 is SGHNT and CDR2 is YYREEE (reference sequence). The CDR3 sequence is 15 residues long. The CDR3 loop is CASSLRDRGPYEQYF. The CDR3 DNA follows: TGTGCCAGCAGCCTCCGGGACAGGGGACCTTACGAGCAGTACTTC.

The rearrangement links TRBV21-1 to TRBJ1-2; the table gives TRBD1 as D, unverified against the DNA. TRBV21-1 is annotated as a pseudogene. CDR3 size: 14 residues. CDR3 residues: CASSKGTGNYGYTF. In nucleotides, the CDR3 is TGTGCCAGCAGCAAAGGGACAGGAAACTATGGCTACACCTTC.

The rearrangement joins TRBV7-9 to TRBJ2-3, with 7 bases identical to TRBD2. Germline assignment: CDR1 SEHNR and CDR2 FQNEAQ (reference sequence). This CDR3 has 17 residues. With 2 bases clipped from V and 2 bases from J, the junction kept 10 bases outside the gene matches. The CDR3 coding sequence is TGTGCCAGCAGCTTACGTCCGGCGGGAGAAGACACAGATACGCAGTATTTT. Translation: CASSLRPAGEDTDTQYF.

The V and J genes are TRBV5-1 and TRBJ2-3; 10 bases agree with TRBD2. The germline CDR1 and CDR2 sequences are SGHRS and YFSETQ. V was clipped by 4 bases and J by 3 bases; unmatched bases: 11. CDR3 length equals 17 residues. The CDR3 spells CASSPYGLAGVTDTQYF. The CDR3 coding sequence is TGCGCCAGCAGCCCATACGGGCTAGCGGGGGTAACAGATACGCAGTATTTT.

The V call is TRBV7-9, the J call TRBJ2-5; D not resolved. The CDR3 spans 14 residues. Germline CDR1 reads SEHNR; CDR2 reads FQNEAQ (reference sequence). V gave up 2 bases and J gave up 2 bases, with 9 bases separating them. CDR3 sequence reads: CASSLLHTQETQYF. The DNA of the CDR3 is TGTGCCAGCAGCTTACTGCATACTCAAGAGACCCAGTACTTC. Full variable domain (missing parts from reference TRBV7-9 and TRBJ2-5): DTGVSQNPRHKITKRGQNVTFRCDPISEHNRLYWYRQTLGQGPEFLTYFQNEAQLEKSRLLSDRFSAERPKGSFSTLEIQRTEQGDSAMYLCASSLLHTQETQYFGPGTRLLVL.

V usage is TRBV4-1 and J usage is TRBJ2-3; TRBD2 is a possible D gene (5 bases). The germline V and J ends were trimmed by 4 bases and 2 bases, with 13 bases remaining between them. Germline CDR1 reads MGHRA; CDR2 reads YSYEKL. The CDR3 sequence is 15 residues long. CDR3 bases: TGCGCCAGCAGCCCCGAGAGGGCGGACACAGATACGCAGTATTTT. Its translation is CASSPERADTDTQYF.

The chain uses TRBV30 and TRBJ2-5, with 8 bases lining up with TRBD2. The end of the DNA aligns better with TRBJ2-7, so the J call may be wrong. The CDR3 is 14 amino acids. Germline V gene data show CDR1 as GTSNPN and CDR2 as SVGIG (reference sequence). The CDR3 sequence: CAWSPSGSSYEQYF. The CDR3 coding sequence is TGTGCCTGGAGTCCGAGCGGGAGCTCCTACGAGCAGTACTTC.

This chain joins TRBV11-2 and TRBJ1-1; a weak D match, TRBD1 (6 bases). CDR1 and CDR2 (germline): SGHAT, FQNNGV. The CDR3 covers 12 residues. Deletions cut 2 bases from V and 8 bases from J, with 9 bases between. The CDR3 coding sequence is TGTGCCAGCAGCTTAAATCAGGGGGAAGCTTTCTTT. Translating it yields CASSLNQGEAFF.

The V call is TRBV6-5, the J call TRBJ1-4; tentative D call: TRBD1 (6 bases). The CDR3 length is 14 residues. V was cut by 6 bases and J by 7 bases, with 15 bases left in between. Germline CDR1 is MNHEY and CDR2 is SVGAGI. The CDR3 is CASRASGGGEKLFF. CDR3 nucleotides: TGTGCCAGCAGAGCTTCGGGGGGCGGTGAAAAACTGTTTTTT.

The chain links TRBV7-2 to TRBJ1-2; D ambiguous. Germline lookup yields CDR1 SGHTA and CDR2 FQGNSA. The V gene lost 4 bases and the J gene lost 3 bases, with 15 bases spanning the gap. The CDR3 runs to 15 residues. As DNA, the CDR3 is TGTGCCAGCAGCTCCGGGGAGATTCGGGACTATGGCTACACCTTC. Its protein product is CASSSGEIRDYGYTF.

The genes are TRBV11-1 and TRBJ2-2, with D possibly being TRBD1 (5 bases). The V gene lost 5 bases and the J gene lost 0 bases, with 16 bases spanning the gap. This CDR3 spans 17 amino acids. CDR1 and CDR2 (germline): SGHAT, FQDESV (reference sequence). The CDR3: CASSPEFGAPNTGELFF. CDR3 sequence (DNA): TGTGCCAGCAGCCCCGAGTTTGGGGCCCCGAACACCGGGGAGCTGTTTTTT.

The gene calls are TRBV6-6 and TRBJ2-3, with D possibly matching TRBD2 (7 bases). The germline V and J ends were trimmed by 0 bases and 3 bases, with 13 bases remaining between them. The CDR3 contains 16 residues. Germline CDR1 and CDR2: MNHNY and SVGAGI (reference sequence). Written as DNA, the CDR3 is TGTGCCAGCAGTTACTCGTGGCGGGGGCAAACAGATACGCAGTATTTT. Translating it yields CASSYSWRGQTDTQYF.

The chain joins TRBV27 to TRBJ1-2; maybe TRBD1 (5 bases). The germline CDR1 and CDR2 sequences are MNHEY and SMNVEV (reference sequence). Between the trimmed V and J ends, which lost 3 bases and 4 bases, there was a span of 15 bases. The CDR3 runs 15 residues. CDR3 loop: CASSFSLGDLYGYTF. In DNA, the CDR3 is TGTGCCAGCAGTTTTAGTCTCGGGGACCTCTATGGCTACACCTTC.

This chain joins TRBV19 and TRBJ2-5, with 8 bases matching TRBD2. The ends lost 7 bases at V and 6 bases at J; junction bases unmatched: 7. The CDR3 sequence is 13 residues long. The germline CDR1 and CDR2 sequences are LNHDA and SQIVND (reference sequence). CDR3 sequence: CASTERESKTQYF. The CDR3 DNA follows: TGTGCCAGTACTGAGCGGGAGAGCAAGACCCAGTACTTC.

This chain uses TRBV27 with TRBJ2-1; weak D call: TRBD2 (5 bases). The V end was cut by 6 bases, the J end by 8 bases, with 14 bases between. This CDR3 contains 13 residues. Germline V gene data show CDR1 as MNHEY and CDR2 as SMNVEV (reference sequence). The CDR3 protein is CASRPQAAYEQFF. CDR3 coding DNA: TGTGCCAGCAGACCCCAAGCGGCTTATGAGCAGTTCTTC.

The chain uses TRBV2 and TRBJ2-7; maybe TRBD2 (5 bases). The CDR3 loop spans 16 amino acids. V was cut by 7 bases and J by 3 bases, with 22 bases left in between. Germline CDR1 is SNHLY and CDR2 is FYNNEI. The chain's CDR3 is CASKALKGGQSYEQYF. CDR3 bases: TGTGCCAGCAAAGCCCTTAAAGGAGGCCAAAGCTACGAGCAGTACTTC.

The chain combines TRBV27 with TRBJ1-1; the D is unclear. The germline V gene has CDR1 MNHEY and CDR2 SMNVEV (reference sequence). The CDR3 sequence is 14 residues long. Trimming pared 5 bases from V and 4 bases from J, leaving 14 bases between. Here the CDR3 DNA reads TGTGCCAGCAGTCAGCATTCGGGCAGCACTGAAGCTTTCTTT. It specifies CASSQHSGSTEAFF.

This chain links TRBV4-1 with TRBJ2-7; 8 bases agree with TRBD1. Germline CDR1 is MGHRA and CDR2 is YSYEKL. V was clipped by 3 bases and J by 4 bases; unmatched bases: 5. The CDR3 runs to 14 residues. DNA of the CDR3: TGCGCCAGCAGCCAGGGTCAGGGGGCTTACGAGCAGTACTTC. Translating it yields CASSQGQGAYEQYF.

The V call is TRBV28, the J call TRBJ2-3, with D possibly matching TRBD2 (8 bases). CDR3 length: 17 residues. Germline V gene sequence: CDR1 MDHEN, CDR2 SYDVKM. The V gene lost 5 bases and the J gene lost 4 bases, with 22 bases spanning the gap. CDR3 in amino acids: CASSPGGTGGGADTQYF. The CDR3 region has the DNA TGTGCCAGCAGTCCCGGAGGAACGGGAGGGGGCGCAGATACGCAGTATTTT. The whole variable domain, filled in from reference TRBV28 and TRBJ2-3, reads DVKVTQSSRYLVKRTGEKVFLECVQDMDHENMFWYRQDPGLGLRLIYFSYDVKMKEKGDIPEGYSVSREKKERFSLILESASTNQTSMYLCASSPGGTGGGADTQYFGPGTRLTVL.